This T cell receptor (beta chain) was documented in a study of cytotoxic CD8 clonotypes in ibrutinib-treated CLL. V lost 7 bases to trimming and J lost 2 bases, with 13 bases between them. Germline CDR1 MNHNS, CDR2 SASEGT. CDR3 length: 14 amino acids. Researchers set a sequencing depth target of 1 in 200,000 to 1 in 1 million T cells. Measured with immunoSEQ multiplex PCR; TCRdb has only the in-frame clones, and not every one. Among about 120,000 clones listed, 45% to 65% were seen once. In regard to this clone: Its antigen is currently unknown.

Whole-study results and caveats: Clonality was elevated at ibrutinib response and had returned toward baseline at progression. Baseline clonality, above age-matched healthy donor levels, tracked circulating CD8+ T-cell counts.

The chain couples TRBV6-1 to TRBJ2-3; TRBD1 or TRBD2 may be the D gene (5 bases each). The input for sequencing was PBMCs, taken after 24 months of ibrutinib treatment. This receptor was obtained from a human donor with chronic lymphocytic leukemia. CDR3: CASTGAAATDTQYF. The CDR3 DNA reads as TGTGCCAGCACCGGGGCGGCAGCCACAGATACGCAGTATTTT.